Listed here is a single T cell receptor beta chain. The data are from a study of blood T cell repertoires in COVID-19. Study overall: COVID-19 samples, acute and convalescent, were from the United States, Italy and Spain.

The repertoire was sequenced with immunoSEQ multiplex PCR; TCRdb's copy has only in-frame clones and lacks some. Of hundreds of thousands of clones listed, approximately 90% were seen once; the top ten hold roughly 2%. The V gene's germline CDR1 is MRHNA and CDR2 SNTAGT. The length of the CDR3 is 14 residues. The V end lost 0 bases, the J end lost 2 bases, and 6 bases lay between the germline ends. The chain uses TRBV6-4 and TRBJ2-3; no clear D gene. The sequenced sample was PBMCs or T cells enriched from blood (not recorded which). This receptor was obtained from a woman aged 55 to 70 in a cohort exposed to, infected with or recovered from COVID-19 (not recorded which). CDR3 amino acids: CASSDSSYTDTQYF. The CDR3 DNA reads TGTGCCAGCAGTGACTCGTCCTACACAGATACGCAGTATTTT.